What follows describes a single T cell receptor beta chain. In the study's own analysis: Estimation of nucleated cell counts relied on the amplification of reference gene primers. The data were produced by immunoSEQ multiplex PCR, yet TCRdb's version contains in-frame clones alone and is incomplete. For V, J and clone size, that table is used; D and trimming come from the DNA. Counted here are approximately 280,000 clones, 65% to 90% occurring once; the ten biggest clones make up more than 4.5%. This specimen comes from a study of blood T cell repertoires in COVID-19. On the study more broadly: Acute and convalescent COVID-19 specimens originated in the United States, Italy and Spain. From T cells, B-cell-depleted T cells, or PBMCs came the material, which was cDNA or gDNA.

The sample consisted of peripheral blood. This clonotype was sampled from a man aged 50-59 years with active or convalescent COVID-19.

CDR3 protein: CASSIYGTGGLNEQFF. In nucleotides, the CDR3 is TGTGCCAGTAGTATATATGGGACAGGGGGCTTGAATGAGCAGTTCTTC. The chain combines TRBV19 with TRBJ2-1, with TRBD1 matching over 12 bases. This CDR3 has 16 residues. The germline gives CDR1 LNHDA, CDR2 SQIVND (reference sequence). V lost 2 bases and J lost 7; bases outside the gene matches: 6.